The 14 T cell receptor beta chains below were found in one sample sequenced in a study of identical twins. TCRdb re-called the 5' RACE reads through MiXCR, storing one row per CDR3 protein. This sample has roughly 250,000 distinct CDR3 sequences, with 6% to 8.5% found just once. These data were also filed under a second study, of yellow fever vaccine responses in identical twins.

Input material: CD8+ T cells sorted from blood. These receptors were obtained from a woman aged 18-29 years in good health.

The sample holds many counts of this clonotype. This chain links TRBV12-3 or TRBV12-4 with TRBJ1-5; the D is unclear. This CDR3 spans 15 amino acids. Trimming took 6 bases from V and 0 from J, leaving 12 bases between them. The CDR3 protein is CASSFTGYSNQPQHF. The CDR3, as DNA: TGTGCCAGCAGCTTTACGGGGTATAGCAATCAGCCCCAGCATTTT.

In this sample, this clonotype turned up many times. This chain joins TRBV2 and TRBJ1-1, with 7 bases lining up with TRBD1. CDR1 and CDR2 from the germline V gene are SNHLY and FYNNEI. Trimming removed 4 bases from V and 0 bases from J; junction bases left unmatched: 5. CDR3 size: 15 residues. The CDR3 protein is CASSAWTGLNTEAFF. The CDR3 coding sequence is TGTGCCAGCAGTGCTTGGACAGGACTGAACACTGAAGCTTTCTTT.

This clonotype was detected only a few times. The chain recombines TRBV19 with TRBJ1-1; weak D call: TRBD1 (5 bases). Germline assignment: CDR1 LNHDA and CDR2 SQIVND (reference sequence). V was cut by 4 bases and J by 1 base, with 13 bases left in between. The CDR3 has 15 amino acids. The CDR3 loop is CASSSHAGPNTEAFF. The CDR3 DNA reads TGTGCCAGTAGTAGCCACGCAGGGCCGAACACTGAAGCTTTCTTT.

The sample holds many counts of this clonotype. The chain combines TRBV13 with TRBJ2-5; 7 positions match TRBD1. Germline-derived CDR1 and CDR2 are PRHDT and FYEKMQ (reference sequence). V shed 5 bases, J shed 0 bases, and the junction held 6 bases outside the gene matches. The CDR3 has 15 amino acids. This CDR3 reads CASSPGTVYQETQYF. CDR3 nucleotides: TGTGCCAGCAGCCCCGGGACAGTGTACCAAGAGACCCAGTACTTC.

This clonotype was observed a few times. J is TRBJ2-5 and V is TRBV7-3; 8 nucleotides align to TRBD2. The CDR3 sequence is 15 residues long. The J segment lost 2 bases and the V segment lost 4 bases, leaving 6 bases of the junction unmatched. CDR1 is SGHTA, CDR2 FQGTGA, per germline. DNA for the CDR3: TGTGCCAGCAGCTCACTAGCGGAACCACAAGAGACCCAGTACTTC. Its translation is CASSSLAEPQETQYF. The full variable domain, in which reference TRBV7-3 and TRBJ2-5 provide the parts outside the CDR3, is GAGVSQTPSNKVTEKGKYVELRCDPISGHTALYWYRQSLGQGPEFLIYFQGTGAADDSGLPNDRFFAVRPEGSVSTLKIQRTERGDSAVYLCASSSLAEPQETQYFGPGTRLLVL.

This clonotype has just a few counts. This chain links TRBV12-3 or TRBV12-4 with TRBJ2-7; tentatively, D is TRBD2 (6 bases). Trimming shortened V by 7 bases and J by 2 bases, and 12 bases separated the two germline ends. The CDR3 length is 13 residues. CDR3 in amino acids: CASTTGEAYEQYF. For the CDR3, the DNA is TGTGCCAGCACCACGGGGGAAGCCTACGAGCAGTACTTC.

V usage is TRBV6-5 and J usage is TRBJ1-2, with unresolved D. CDR3 length equals 15 residues. V was trimmed by 0 bases and J by 3 bases, leaving 11 bases between them. CDR1 is MNHEY, CDR2 SVGAGI, per germline. This CDR3 reads CASSYSRSHYYGYTF. CDR3 sequence (DNA): TGTGCCAGCAGTTACTCGCGGTCCCACTACTATGGCTACACCTTC.

This clonotype was detected ten times or more. V is TRBV28 and J is TRBJ2-2; 8 nucleotides match TRBD1. The CDR3 spans 17 residues. V was pared by 5 bases and J by 7 bases, with 15 bases of the junction left unmatched. In germline, CDR1 is MDHEN, CDR2 SYDVKM. CDR3 bases: TGTGCCAGCAGTACCCCCCCCGTTTTACAGGGGGACGGGGAGCTGTTTTTT. As protein: CASSTPPVLQGDGELFF. Full variable domain (rest looked up from reference TRBV28 and TRBJ2-2): DVKVTQSSRYLVKRTGEKVFLECVQDMDHENMFWYRQDPGLGLRLIYFSYDVKMKEKGDIPEGYSVSREKKERFSLILESASTNQTSMYLCASSTPPVLQGDGELFFGEGSRLTVL.

The chain is built from TRBV12-3 or TRBV12-4 and TRBJ2-2; D is possibly TRBD1 (6 bases). This CDR3 is 15 amino acids long. The ends were cut back, 4 bases at V and 4 bases at J, with 13 bases in the middle. The CDR3 DNA reads as TGTGCCAGCAGTTCCGAGGACAGTCTCACCGGGGAGCTGTTTTTT. Its protein product is CASSSEDSLTGELFF.

This clonotype was recorded at least ten times. The junction and the germline gene differ at one end; a read error may be behind it. This chain joins TRBV12-3 or TRBV12-4 and TRBJ2-1; 12 bases map to TRBD2. The CDR3 runs 16 residues. The CDR3 sequence: CASSLGLAGSYNEQFF. The CDR3 DNA is TGTGCCAGCAGCTTAGGACTAGCGGGGTCCTACAATGAGCAGTTCTTC.

The V and J genes are TRBV7-9 and TRBJ2-2; D is perhaps TRBD1 (5 bases). Germline V lookup: CDR1 SEHNR, CDR2 FQNEAQ (reference sequence). V was trimmed by 10 bases and J by 0 bases, leaving 12 bases between them. There are 14 residues in the CDR3. The CDR3 bases are TGTGCCAAACAGGAGACTCCGAACACCGGGGAGCTGTTTTTT. The encoded protein is CAKQETPNTGELFF.

This clonotype showed up just a few times. CDR3 sequence (DNA): TGCGCCAGCAGTCCCTCAGGGAACCCCTACGAGCAGTACTTC. It encodes CASSPSGNPYEQYF. The chain employs TRBV10-2 and TRBJ2-7, with D possibly matching TRBD1 (5 bases). With 5 bases removed from V and 2 bases from J, the gap between germline ends came to 13 bases. The CDR3 length is 14 residues. The germline V gene has CDR1 WSHSY and CDR2 SAAADI.

As to this clonotype: A much larger clone is a single base away; this may be a read error. V usage is TRBV28 and J usage is TRBJ2-3; 7 nucleotides align to TRBD1. Germline CDR1 reads MDHEN; CDR2 reads SYDVKM. CDR3 length: 16 amino acids. CDR3 in DNA: TGTGCCAGCAGAATCCCGAGGGACAGATACACATATACGCAGTATTTT. As protein: CASRIPRDRYTYTQYF.

This rearrangement joins TRBV24-1 to TRBJ2-3; D is uncertain. There are 12 residues in the CDR3. The V and J ends lost 0 bases and 5 bases respectively, with 2 bases between them. CDR1 KGHDR and CDR2 SFDVKD come from the germline V gene. CDR3 residues: CATSDLEDTQYF. The CDR3 DNA reads as TGTGCCACCAGTGATTTGGAAGATACGCAGTATTTT.